This T cell receptor beta chain stems from a study of metastatic and nonmetastatic thyroid tumors. Overall study: Thyroid patients, malignant and benign, had repertoires compared across blood and tumor or nodule tissue.

No treatment of any kind had been given to any patient before thyroid surgery. Using MiXCR, TCRdb re-called clones from the PCR reads. The sample consists of tens of thousands of clones, roughly 12% of them appearing once. V lost 6 bases to trimming and J lost 3 bases, with 18 bases between them. The CDR3 loop spans 15 amino acids. Germline loops: CDR1 MDHEN, CDR2 SYDVKM. At least ten counts were recorded for this clone. The V call is TRBV28, the J call TRBJ2-7, with a tentative D call TRBD1 (5 bases). Sequenced input: blood. The sequence was collected from a female donor with papillary thyroid cancer or a benign thyroid nodule (not recorded which). Some clones in this sample may be carry-over from other donors' samples. The CDR3, as DNA: TGTGCCAGCAGAGACACAGGACGGGCCTTCTACGAGCAGTACTTC. Residues: CASRDTGRAFYEQYF.